This paragraph covers one T cell receptor (beta chain) sequence. The antigen remains undetermined. None of the participants with HIV were treated outside the United States. This specimen belongs to a study of long-term antiretroviral therapy in people with HIV. As for the study in general: The immediate-ART recommendation dates to 2015, and the earliest samples predate it by about a decade. Study observations and caveats: The clones with expansion before ART were dominant in the repertoire at all time points. Absence of data on ART adherence, viral resistance or therapy changes was noted.

Germline CDR1 and CDR2: MGHDK and SYGVNS. This CDR3 region has 13 residues. V was clipped by 6 bases and J by 3 bases, with 9 bases between them. At survey level, the immunoSEQ assay was run in its v3.0 version. Profiled with immunoSEQ multiplex PCR; TCRdb holds only in-frame clones, not every one. In the table there are about 43,000 clones, approximately 89% of which are singletons. The receptor was derived from a woman aged 50 to 60 with HIV. Material: unsorted PBMCs, obtained 0.1 years before starting antiretroviral therapy. The J gene is TRBJ1-5, the V gene TRBV25-1; D gene ambiguous. The CDR3 DNA reads as TGTGCCAGCAGAAGACGGTCCAATCAGCCCCAGCATTTT. Translating gives CASRRRSNQPQHF.